The rows below give T cell receptor beta chains drawn from one sample of a study of shared clonotypes between healthy human individuals. Sequencing used immunoSEQ multiplex PCR; TCRdb keeps in-frame clones, though not all of them. Of some 2,400,000 clones listed, approximately 96% are singletons. Sequenced input: naive CD4+ T cells sorted from blood. Source of these receptors: a man aged 18 to 29 in good health. The CDR3 runs from the conserved cysteine through the conserved F or W. The D gene is left open where the match is weak. Rows give clone size only sometimes, using once, few, many, or a class for an expanded clone.

D gene	J gene	clone size	V gene	CDR3 DNA	CDR3 protein
.	TRBJ1-5	.	TRBV27	TGTGCCAGCAGTCAGGGAGGCATAATTCGTCAGCCCCAGCATTTT	CASSQGGIIRQPQHF
.	TRBJ1-2	once	TRBV7-8	TGTGCCAGCAGCTTGACAGCTAACTATGGCTACACCTTC	CASSLTANYGYTF
TRBD1	TRBJ1-2	.	TRBV28	TGTGCCAGCAGTTTGGGACAGGGAAAGTATGGCTACACCTTC	CASSLGQGKYGYTF
TRBD2	TRBJ2-5	.	TRBV4-1	TGCGCCAGCAGCCAAGGGCGGGAGACCCCAGAGACCCAGTACTTC	CASSQGRETPETQYF
.	TRBJ2-7	once	TRBV11-3	TGTGCCAGCAGCCCTACCCGTTTTTGGTTCTTAGAGCAGTACTTC	CASSPTRFWFLEQYF
TRBD2	TRBJ2-3	.	TRBV5-1	TGCGCCAGCAGCTTGGGGACTAGCGGGGGAAGCACAGATACGCAGTATTTT	CASSLGTSGGSTDTQYF
TRBD2	TRBJ2-1	.	TRBV25-1	TGTGCCAGCAGCACTAGCGGGAGGGTTGAGCAGTTCTTC	CASSTSGRVEQFF
.	TRBJ1-6	.	TRBV19	TGTGCCAGTAGTATAGTCAGGGACCCAAATTCACCCCTCCACTTT	CASSIVRDPNSPLHF
.	TRBJ1-3	.	TRBV4-1	TGCGCCAGCAGCCAAGAAGTCGGGACCTACTCTGGAAACACCATATATTTT	CASSQEVGTYSGNTIYF
.	TRBJ1-1	.	TRBV10-1	TGCGCCAGCAGTGGATGGTCCACTGAAGCTTTCTTT	CASSGWSTEAFF
TRBD1	TRBJ2-2	.	TRBV7-9	TGTGCCAGCAGCCTAGGGACAGTCCGGTCCGGGGAGCTGTTTTTT	CASSLGTVRSGELFF
.	TRBJ2-1	once	TRBV11-3	TGTGCCAGCAGCTTAGATACAGTCGAGCAGTTCTTC	CASSLDTVEQFF
TRBD1	TRBJ2-1	.	TRBV11-2	TGTGCCAGCACAGGACAGGGGCTATCCTACAATGAGCAGTTCTTC	CASTGQGLSYNEQFF
.	TRBJ1-3	.	TRBV5-1	TGCGCCAGCAGCTTGGCCCCCGCCACTGGAAACACCATATATTTT	CASSLAPATGNTIYF
TRBD1	TRBJ1-3	once	TRBV4-1	TGCGCCAGCAGCCAGCAAAACAGGGGGTACACCATATATTTT	CASSQQNRGYTIYF
TRBD2	TRBJ2-3	.	TRBV6-5	TGTGCCAGCAGGCTACGGGGCGGGAGGGTCGATACGCAGTATTTT	CASRLRGGRVDTQYF
.	TRBJ2-4	.	TRBV5-4	TGTGCCAGCAGCTCACAAATGGGGAGGCAGAAAAACATTCAGTACTTC	CASSSQMGRQKNIQYF
TRBD1	TRBJ1-5	.	TRBV27	TGTGCCAGCAGTCCCCGGACAGGGAAAAGTCAGCCCCAGCATTTT	CASSPRTGKSQPQHF
.	TRBJ1-2	few	TRBV5-8	TGTGCCAGCAGCCGGACGGAGTCTTATGGCTACACCTTC	CASSRTESYGYTF
TRBD1	TRBJ2-7	.	TRBV5-1	TGCGCCAGCAGCTTGCTTGGGACAGGCTCCTACGAGCAGTACTTC	CASSLLGTGSYEQYF
TRBD1	TRBJ1-5	.	TRBV7-9	TGTGCCAGCAGCTTGACAGGGGATCCCAATCAGCCCCAGCATTTT	CASSLTGDPNQPQHF
TRBD1	TRBJ2-7	.	TRBV6-5	TGTGCCAGCAGTCGGGCCACAGGGGCCTCCTACGAGCAGTACTTC	CASSRATGASYEQYF
.	TRBJ2-2	.	TRBV28	TGTGCCAGCAGCCTCGCGGGGGCTCACGGGGAGCTGTTTTTT	CASSLAGAHGELFF
.	TRBJ1-1	.	TRBV30	TGTGCCTGGAGGGTGGACAACCTAGTGGTCACTGAAGCTTTCTTT	CAWRVDNLVVTEAFF
.	TRBJ2-4	once	TRBV19	TGTGCCAGTAGTATAGATCGTGGGAACATTCAGTACTTC	CASSIDRGNIQYF
TRBD1	TRBJ1-1	once	TRBV7-2	TGTGCCAGCAGCGGGGCCGGGCCAGGGGGCTTCCTTGCTGAAGCTTTCTTT	CASSGAGPGGFLAEAFF
.	TRBJ2-3	.	TRBV29-1	TGCAGCGTTGAGGCCCGACTAGCAGATACGCAGTATTTT	CSVEARLADTQYF